This TCR beta chain was identified in a study of T cell responses to AZD1222 COVID-19 vaccine. Pooled together were second doses at about 4 or about 12 weeks. Clones were sequenced by immunoSEQ multiplex PCR, and TCRdb holds only the in-frame ones, with some missing. Among roughly 120,000 clones listed, 85% to 90% were seen once. A remark on this clone: What it binds is not known.

Germline CDR1 and CDR2: LGHDT and YNNKEL (reference sequence). This CDR3 has 16 amino acids. V was clipped by 0 bases and J by 2 bases, with 14 bases between them. Regarding the study as a whole: The sample set comprised mostly white British donors with more females, and clonal diversity was possibly underestimated. Spike-specific TCR breadth and depth grew following two AZD1222 doses. Variant regions that are unmutated are reportedly the target of nearly half of spike-specific TCRs.

This TCR came from an adult who received the AZD1222 COVID-19 vaccine. Sequences were derived from peripheral blood, sampled 28 days after the second AZD1222 dose. The J gene is TRBJ2-7, the V gene TRBV3-1 (or the pseudogene TRBV3-2); weak D call: TRBD2 (6 bases). The CDR3: CASSQEGLATTYEQYF. Here the CDR3 DNA reads TGTGCCAGCAGCCAAGAAGGTCTAGCGACTACCTACGAGCAGTACTTC.